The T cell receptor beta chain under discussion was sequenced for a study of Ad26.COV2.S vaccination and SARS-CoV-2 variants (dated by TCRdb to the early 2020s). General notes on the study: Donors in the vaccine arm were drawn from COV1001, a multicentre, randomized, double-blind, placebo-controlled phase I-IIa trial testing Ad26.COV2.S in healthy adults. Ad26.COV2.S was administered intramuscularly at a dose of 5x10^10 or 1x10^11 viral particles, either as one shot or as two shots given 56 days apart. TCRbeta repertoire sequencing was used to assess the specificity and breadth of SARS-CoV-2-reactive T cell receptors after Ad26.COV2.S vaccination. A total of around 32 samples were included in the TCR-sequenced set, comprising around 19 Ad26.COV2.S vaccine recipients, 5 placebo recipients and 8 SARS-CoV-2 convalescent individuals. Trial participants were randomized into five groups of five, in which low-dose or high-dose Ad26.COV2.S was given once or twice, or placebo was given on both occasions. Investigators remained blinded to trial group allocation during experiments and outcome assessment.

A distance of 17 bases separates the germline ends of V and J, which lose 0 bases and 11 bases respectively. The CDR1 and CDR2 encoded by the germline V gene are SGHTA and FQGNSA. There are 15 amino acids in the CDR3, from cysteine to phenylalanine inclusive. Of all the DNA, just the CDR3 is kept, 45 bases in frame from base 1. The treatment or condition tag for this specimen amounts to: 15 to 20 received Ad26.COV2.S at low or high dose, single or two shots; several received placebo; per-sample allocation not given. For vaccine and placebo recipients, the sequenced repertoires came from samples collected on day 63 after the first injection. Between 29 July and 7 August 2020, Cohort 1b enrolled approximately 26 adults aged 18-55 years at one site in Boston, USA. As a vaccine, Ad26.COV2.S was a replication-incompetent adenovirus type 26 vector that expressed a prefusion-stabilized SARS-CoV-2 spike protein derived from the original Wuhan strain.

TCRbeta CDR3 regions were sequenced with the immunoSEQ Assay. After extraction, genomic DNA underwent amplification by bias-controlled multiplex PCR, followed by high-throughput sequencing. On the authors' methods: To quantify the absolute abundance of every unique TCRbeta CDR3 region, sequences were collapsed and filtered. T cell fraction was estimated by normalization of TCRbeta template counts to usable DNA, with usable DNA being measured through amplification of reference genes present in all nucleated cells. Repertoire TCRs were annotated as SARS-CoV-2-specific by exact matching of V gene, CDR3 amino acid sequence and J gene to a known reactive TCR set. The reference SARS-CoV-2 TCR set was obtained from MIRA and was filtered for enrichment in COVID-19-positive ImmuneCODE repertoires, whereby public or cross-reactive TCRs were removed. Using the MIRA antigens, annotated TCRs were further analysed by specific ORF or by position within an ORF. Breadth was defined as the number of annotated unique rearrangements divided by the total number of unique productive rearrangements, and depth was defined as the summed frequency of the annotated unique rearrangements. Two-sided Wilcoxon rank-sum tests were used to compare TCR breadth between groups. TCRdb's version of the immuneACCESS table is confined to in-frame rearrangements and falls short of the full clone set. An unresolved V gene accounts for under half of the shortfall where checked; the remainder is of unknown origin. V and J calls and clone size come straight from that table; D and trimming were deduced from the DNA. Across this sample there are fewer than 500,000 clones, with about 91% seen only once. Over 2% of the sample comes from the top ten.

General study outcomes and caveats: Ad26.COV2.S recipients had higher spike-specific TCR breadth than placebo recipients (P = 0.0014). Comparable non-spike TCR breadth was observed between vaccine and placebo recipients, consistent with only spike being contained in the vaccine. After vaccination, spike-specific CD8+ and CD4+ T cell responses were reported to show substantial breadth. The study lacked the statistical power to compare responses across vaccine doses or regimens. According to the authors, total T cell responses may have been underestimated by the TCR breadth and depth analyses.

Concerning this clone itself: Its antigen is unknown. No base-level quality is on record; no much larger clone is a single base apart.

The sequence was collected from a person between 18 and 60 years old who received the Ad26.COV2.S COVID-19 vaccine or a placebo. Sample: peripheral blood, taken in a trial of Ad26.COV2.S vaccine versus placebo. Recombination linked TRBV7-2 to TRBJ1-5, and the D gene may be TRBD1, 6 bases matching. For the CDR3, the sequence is CASSLAGVGGRAQHF. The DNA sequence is TGTGCCAGCAGCTTAGCGGGTGTCGGGGGGCGGGCCCAGCATTTT.